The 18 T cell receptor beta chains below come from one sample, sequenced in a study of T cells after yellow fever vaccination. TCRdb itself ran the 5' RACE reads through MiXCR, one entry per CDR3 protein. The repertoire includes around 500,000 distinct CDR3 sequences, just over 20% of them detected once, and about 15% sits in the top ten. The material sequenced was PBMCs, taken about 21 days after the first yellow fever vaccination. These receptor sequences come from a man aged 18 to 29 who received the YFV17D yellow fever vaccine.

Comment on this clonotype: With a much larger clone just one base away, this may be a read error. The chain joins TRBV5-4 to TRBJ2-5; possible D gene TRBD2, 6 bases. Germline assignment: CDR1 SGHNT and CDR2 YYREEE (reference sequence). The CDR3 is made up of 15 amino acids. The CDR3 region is CASGLASGGSETQYF. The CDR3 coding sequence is TGTGCCAGCGGCTTGGCAAGTGGGGGGTCGGAGACCCAGTACTTC.

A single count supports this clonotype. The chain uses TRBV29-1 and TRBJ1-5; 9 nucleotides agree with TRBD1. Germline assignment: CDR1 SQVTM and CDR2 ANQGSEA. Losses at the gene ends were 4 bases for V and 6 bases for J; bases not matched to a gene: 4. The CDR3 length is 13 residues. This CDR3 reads CSVGQGEGQPQHF. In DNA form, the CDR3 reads TGCAGCGTTGGACAGGGGGAGGGTCAGCCCCAGCATTTT.

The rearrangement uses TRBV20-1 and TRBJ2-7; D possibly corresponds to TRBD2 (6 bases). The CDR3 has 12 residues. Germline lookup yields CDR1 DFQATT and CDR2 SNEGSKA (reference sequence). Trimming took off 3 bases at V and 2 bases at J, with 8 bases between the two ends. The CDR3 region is CSASGGTYEQYF. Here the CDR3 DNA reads TGCAGTGCTAGCGGGGGTACCTACGAGCAGTACTTC.

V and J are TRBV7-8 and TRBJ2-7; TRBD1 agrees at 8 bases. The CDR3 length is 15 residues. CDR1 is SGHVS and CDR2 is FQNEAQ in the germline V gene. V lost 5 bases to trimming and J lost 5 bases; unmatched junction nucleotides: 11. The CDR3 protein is CASSTRGDRGHEQYF. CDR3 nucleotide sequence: TGTGCCAGCAGCACAAGAGGCGACAGGGGACACGAGCAGTACTTC.

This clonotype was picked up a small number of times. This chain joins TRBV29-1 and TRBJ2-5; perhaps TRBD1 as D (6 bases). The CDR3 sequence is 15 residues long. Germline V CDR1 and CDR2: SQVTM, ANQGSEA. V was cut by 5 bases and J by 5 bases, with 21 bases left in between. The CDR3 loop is CSVYSFGGLRETQYF. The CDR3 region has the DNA TGCAGCGTTTACTCCTTTGGGGGCCTGAGGGAGACCCAGTACTTC.

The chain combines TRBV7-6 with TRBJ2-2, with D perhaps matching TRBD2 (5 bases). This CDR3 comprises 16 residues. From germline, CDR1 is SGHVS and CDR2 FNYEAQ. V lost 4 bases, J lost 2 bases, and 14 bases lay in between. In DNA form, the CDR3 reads TGTGCCAGCAGCTCCTCGCGGACTGCTAACACCGGGGAGCTGTTTTTT. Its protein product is CASSSSRTANTGELFF.

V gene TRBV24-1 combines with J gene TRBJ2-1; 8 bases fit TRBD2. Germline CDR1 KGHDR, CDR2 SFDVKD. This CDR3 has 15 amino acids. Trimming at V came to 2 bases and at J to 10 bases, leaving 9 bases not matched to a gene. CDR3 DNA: TGTGCCACCAGTGATTATGGTAGCGGGGTGGAAGAGCAGTTCTTC. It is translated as CATSDYGSGVEEQFF.

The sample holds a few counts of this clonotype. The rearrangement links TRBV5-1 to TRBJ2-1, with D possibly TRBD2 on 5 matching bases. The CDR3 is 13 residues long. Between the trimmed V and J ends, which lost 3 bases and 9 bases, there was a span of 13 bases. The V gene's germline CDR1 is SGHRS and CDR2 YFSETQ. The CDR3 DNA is TGCGCCAGCAGCTCCCTAGGAAGCGGTGAGCAGTTCTTC. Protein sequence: CASSSLGSGEQFF. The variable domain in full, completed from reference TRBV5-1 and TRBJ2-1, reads KAGVTQTPRYLIKTRGQQVTLSCSPISGHRSVSWYQQTPGQGLQFLFEYFSETQRNKGNFPGRFSGRQFSNSRSEMNVSTLELGDSALYLCASSSLGSGEQFFGPGTRLTVL.

The chain's CDR3 is CASSHTGLGRSDEQFF. CDR3 coding DNA: TGCGCCAGCAGCCACACCGGACTCGGAAGGAGTGATGAGCAGTTCTTC. J is TRBJ2-1 and V is TRBV4-1; TRBD2 is a possible D gene (5 bases). Looked up from germline, CDR1 is MGHRA and CDR2 is YSYEKL. With 3 bases removed from V and 8 bases from J, the gap between germline ends came to 20 bases. The CDR3 is made up of 16 amino acids.

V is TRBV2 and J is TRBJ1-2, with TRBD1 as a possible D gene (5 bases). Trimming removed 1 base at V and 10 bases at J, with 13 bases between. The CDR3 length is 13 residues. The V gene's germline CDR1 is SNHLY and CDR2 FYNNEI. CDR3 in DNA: TGTGCCAGCAGTGAAGGGGCGCAGGGTGCCTACACCTTC. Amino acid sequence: CASSEGAQGAYTF.

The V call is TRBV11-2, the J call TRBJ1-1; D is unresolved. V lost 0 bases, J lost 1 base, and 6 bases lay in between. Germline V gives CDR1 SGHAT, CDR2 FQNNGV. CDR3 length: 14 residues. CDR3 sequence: CASSLDAGNTEAFF. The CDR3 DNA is TGTGCCAGCAGCTTAGATGCGGGGAACACTGAAGCTTTCTTT.

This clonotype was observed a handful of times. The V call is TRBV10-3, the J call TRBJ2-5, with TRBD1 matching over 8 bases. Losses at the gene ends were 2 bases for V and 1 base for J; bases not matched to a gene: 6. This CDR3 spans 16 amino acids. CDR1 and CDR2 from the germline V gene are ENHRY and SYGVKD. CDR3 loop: CAISEGPGQGQETQYF. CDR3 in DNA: TGTGCCATCAGTGAGGGACCCGGACAGGGCCAAGAGACCCAGTACTTC.

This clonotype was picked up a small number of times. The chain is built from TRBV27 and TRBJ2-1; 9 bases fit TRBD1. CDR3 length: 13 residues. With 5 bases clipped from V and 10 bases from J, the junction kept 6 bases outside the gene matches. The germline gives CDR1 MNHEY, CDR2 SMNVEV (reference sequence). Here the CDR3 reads CASSAGTGYEQFF. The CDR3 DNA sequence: TGTGCCAGCAGTGCCGGGACAGGGTACGAGCAGTTCTTC.

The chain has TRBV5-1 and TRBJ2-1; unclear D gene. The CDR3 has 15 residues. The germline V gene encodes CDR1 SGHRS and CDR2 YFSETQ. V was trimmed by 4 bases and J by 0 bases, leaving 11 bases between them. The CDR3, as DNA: TGCGCCAGCAGCCAGTCGTCGGGCTCCTACAATGAGCAGTTCTTC. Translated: CASSQSSGSYNEQFF.

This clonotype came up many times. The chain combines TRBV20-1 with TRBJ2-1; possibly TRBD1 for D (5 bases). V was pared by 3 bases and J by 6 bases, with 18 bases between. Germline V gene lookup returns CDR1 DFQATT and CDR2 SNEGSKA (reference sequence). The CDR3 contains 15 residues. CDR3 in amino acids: CSASTGPNALNEQFF. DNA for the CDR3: TGCAGTGCTAGCACAGGTCCCAACGCCCTCAATGAGCAGTTCTTC.

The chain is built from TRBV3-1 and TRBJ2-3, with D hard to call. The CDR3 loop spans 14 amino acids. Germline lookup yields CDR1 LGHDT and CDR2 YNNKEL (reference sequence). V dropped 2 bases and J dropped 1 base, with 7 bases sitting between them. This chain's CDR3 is CASSQTQGTDTQYF. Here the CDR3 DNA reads TGTGCCAGCAGCCAAACCCAGGGCACAGATACGCAGTATTTT.

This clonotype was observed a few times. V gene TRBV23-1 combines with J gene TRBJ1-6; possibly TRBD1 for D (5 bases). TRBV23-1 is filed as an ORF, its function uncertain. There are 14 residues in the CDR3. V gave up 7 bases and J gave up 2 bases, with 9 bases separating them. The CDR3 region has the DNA TGCGCCAGCAAGCAGACAGCCTATAATTCACCCCTCCACTTT. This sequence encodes CASKQTAYNSPLHF.

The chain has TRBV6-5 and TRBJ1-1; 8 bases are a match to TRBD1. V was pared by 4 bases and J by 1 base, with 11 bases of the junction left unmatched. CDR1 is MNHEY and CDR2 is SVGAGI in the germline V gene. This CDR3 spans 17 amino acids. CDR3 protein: CASSSPQGAGGNTEAFF. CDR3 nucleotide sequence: TGTGCCAGCAGTTCTCCTCAGGGGGCGGGGGGGAACACTGAAGCTTTCTTT.